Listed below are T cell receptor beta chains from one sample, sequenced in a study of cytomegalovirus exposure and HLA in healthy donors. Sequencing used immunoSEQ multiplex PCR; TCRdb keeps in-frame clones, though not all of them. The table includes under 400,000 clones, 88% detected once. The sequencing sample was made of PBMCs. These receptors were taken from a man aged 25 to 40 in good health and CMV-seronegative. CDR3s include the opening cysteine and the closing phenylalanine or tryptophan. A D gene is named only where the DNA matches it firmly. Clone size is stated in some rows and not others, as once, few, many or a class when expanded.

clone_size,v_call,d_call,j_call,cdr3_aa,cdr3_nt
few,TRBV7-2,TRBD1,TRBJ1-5,CASRPTTGGVQPQHF,TGTGCCAGCAGACCCACGACAGGGGGTGTTCAGCCCCAGCATTTT
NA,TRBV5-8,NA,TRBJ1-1,CASTKTGGFGVSNTEAFF,TGTGCCAGCACTAAAACGGGAGGGTTCGGGGTTTCGAACACTGAAGCTTTCTTT
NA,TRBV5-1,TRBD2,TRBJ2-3,CASTPPTGTSGGPLGQYF,TGCGCCAGCACGCCCCCGACCGGGACTAGCGGGGGGCCGTTAGGGCAGTATTTT
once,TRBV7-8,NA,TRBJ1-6,CASSPDRGNSPLHF,TGTGCCAGCAGCCCGGACAGAGGCAACTCACCCCTCCACTTT
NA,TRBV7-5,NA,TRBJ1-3,CVRSLVGGSSGNTIYF,TGTGTCAGAAGCTTAGTAGGGGGCAGCTCTGGAAACACCATATATTTT
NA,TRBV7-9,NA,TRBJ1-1,CASSPDMVSGGAFF,TGTGCCAGCAGCCCCGACATGGTGAGCGGGGGGGCTTTCTTT
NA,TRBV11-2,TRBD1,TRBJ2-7,CASSFSGQGPGEQYF,TGTGCCAGCAGCTTCTCGGGACAGGGCCCGGGCGAGCAGTACTTC
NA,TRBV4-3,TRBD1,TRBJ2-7,CASSQDADRSYEQYF,TGCGCCAGCAGCCAAGATGCGGACAGGAGCTACGAGCAGTACTTC
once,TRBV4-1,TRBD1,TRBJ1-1,CASSQYPPTGQTNTEAFF,TGCGCCAGCAGCCAATATCCCCCTACGGGACAGACGAACACTGAAGCTTTCTTT
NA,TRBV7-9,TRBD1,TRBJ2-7,CASSTRDSSYEQYF,TGTGCCAGCAGCACAAGGGACAGTTCCTACGAGCAGTACTTC
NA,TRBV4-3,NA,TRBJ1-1,CASSQDRGAEAFF,TGCGCCAGCAGTCAAGATCGGGGGGCTGAAGCTTTCTTT
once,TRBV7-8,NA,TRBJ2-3,CASSRKGLSTDTQYF,TGTGCCAGCAGCAGAAAGGGACTGAGCACAGATACGCAGTATTTT
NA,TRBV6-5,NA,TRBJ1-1,CASSSDRTYEAFF,TGTGCCAGCAGTTCCGACAGGACTTATGAAGCTTTCTTT
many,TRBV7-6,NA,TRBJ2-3,CASSTSGSRADTQYF,TGTGCCAGCAGCACCTCAGGAAGCAGGGCAGATACGCAGTATTTT
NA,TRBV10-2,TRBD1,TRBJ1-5,CASRDRVSSQPQHF,TGCGCCAGCAGGGACAGGGTATCTAGTCAGCCCCAGCATTTT
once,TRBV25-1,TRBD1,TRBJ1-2,CASIGQGAFYGYTF,TGTGCCAGTATCGGACAGGGGGCATTCTATGGCTACACCTTC
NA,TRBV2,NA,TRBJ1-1,CASTPWGGNTEAFF,TGTGCCAGCACCCCTTGGGGGGGAAACACTGAAGCTTTCTTT
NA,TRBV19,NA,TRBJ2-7,CATQGKGQTYEQYF,TGTGCCACACAGGGAAAGGGGCAAACCTACGAGCAGTACTTC
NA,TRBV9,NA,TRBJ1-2,CASSVGQDYGYTF,TGTGCCAGCAGCGTAGGGCAGGACTATGGCTACACCTTC
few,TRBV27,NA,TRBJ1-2,CASSGRGIHGYTF,TGTGCCAGCAGTGGCAGGGGAATACATGGCTACACCTTC
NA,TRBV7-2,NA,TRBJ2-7,CASSLGSGWYEQYF,TGTGCCAGCAGCTTGGGGAGCGGGTGGTACGAGCAGTACTTC
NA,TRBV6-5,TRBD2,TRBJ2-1,CASSYTSGGDEQFF,TGTGCCAGCAGTTACACTAGCGGGGGAGATGAGCAGTTCTTC
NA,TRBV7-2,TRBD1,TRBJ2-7,CASRQWGTAGGEQYF,TGTGCCAGCAGGCAATGGGGGACCGCAGGGGGCGAGCAGTACTTC
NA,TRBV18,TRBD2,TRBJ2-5,CARPGTSGQETQYF,TGTGCCAGACCTGGGACTAGCGGACAAGAGACCCAGTACTTC
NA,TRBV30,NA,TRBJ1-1,CAYGRGLNTEAFF,TGTGCTTACGGTAGGGGTTTAAACACTGAAGCTTTCTTT
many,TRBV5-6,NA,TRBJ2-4,CASSLRLDRNIQYF,TGTGCCAGCAGCCTCCGACTAGATAGAAACATTCAGTACTTC
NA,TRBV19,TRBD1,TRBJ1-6,CASSIAGTGASPLHF,TGTGCCAGTAGTATCGCCGGGACAGGGGCTTCACCCCTCCACTTT
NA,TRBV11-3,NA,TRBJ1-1,CASSPGLMRGSTEAFF,TGTGCCAGCAGCCCAGGCCTTATGCGGGGAAGCACTGAAGCTTTCTTT
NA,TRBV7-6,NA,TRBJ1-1,CASSSSFGGANTEAFF,TGTGCCAGCAGCTCCTCTTTCGGAGGAGCGAACACTGAAGCTTTCTTT
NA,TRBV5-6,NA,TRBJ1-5,CASSFGDQPQHF,TGTGCCAGCAGCTTCGGTGATCAGCCCCAGCATTTT
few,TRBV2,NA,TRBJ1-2,CASTTGSHGYTF,TGTGCCAGCACTACAGGGTCCCATGGCTACACCTTC
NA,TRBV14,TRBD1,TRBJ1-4,CASSRRSGTGRRATNEKLFF,TGTGCCAGCAGCCGTAGAAGTGGGACAGGGCGCCGTGCAACTAATGAAAAACTGTTTTTT
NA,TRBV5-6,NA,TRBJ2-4,CASSLGRVGNIQYF,TGTGCCAGCAGCTTGGGGAGGGTGGGAAACATTCAGTACTTC
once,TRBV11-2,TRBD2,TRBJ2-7,CASSLERGDSYEQYF,TGTGCCAGCAGCTTAGAACGGGGGGACTCCTACGAGCAGTACTTC
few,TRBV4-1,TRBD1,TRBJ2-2,CASSQSWDRGARELFF,TGCGCCAGCAGCCAATCCTGGGACAGGGGGGCCAGGGAGCTGTTTTTT
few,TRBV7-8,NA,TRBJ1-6,CASSTEPGTPLHF,TGTGCCAGCAGCACGGAGCCAGGGACACCCCTCCACTTT
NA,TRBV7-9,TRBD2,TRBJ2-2,CASRSLPSGGRWNTGELFF,TGTGCCAGCAGATCGTTGCCTAGCGGGGGCCGGTGGAACACCGGGGAGCTGTTTTTT
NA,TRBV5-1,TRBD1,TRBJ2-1,CASSWGQGASEQFF,TGCGCCAGCAGCTGGGGACAGGGGGCGAGTGAGCAGTTCTTC
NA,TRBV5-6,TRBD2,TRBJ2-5,CASSSTSGVQETQYF,TGTGCCAGCAGCTCGACTAGCGGGGTGCAAGAGACCCAGTACTTC
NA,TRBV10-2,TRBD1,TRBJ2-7,CASRGDRVHEQYF,TGCGCCAGCCGGGGGGACAGGGTCCACGAGCAGTACTTC
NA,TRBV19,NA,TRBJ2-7,CASSIVHDPTHEQYF,TGTGCCAGTAGTATAGTTCACGATCCTACGCACGAGCAGTACTTC
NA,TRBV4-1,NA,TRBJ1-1,CASSQDPGVLGLSEAFF,TGCGCCAGCAGCCAAGATCCAGGGGTCCTAGGTCTCTCTGAAGCTTTCTTT
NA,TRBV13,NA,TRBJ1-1,CASSPQRRPEAFF,TGTGCCAGCTCCCCCCAACGGAGGCCTGAAGCTTTCTTT
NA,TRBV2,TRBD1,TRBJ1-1,CASIKGADTEAFF,TGTGCCAGCATAAAGGGGGCTGACACTGAAGCTTTCTTT
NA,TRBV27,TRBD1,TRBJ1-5,CASSPGTGGGKPQHF,TGTGCCAGCAGCCCCGGGACAGGGGGCGGAAAGCCCCAGCATTTT
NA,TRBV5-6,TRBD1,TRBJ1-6,CASSLGGQTYNSPLHF,TGTGCCAGCAGCTTAGGGGGACAGACATATAATTCACCCCTCCACTTT
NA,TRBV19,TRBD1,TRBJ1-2,CASSTFRDRVRPNVGYTF,TGTGCCAGTAGTACCTTCCGGGACAGGGTAAGACCCAACGTCGGCTACACCTTC
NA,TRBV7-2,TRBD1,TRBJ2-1,CASSRDRNTYNEQFF,TGTGCCAGCAGTCGGGACAGAAATACCTACAATGAGCAGTTCTTC
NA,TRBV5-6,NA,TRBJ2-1,CASSLMGGLYNEQFF,TGTGCCAGCAGTTTAATGGGGGGACTGTACAATGAGCAGTTCTTC
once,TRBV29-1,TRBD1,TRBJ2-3,CSVGQGTDTQYF,TGCAGCGTTGGACAGGGAACAGATACGCAGTATTTT
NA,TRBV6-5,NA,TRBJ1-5,CASTGDINQPQHF,TGTGCCAGCACAGGGGATATCAATCAGCCCCAGCATTTT
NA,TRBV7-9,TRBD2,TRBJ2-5,CASSLALGLAGRTQYF,TGTGCCAGCAGCTTAGCCCTTGGACTAGCGGGGAGGACCCAGTACTTC
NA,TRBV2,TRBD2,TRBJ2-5,CASSVSRGSQETQYF,TGTGCCAGCAGTGTATCGCGGGGGAGCCAAGAGACCCAGTACTTC
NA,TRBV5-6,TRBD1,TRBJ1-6,CASSWDRFNSPLHF,TGTGCCAGCAGCTGGGACAGGTTTAATTCACCCCTCCACTTT
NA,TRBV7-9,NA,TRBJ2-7,CASSSQKRRRDYEQYF,TGTGCCAGCAGCTCCCAAAAGAGACGGAGAGACTACGAGCAGTACTTC
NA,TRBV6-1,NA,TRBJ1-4,CASSEVTGRLVVLFF,TGTGCCAGCAGTGAAGTCACAGGGCGTTTAGTAGTACTGTTTTTT
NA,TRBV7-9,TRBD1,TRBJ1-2,CASSLGQGFGYTF,TGTGCCAGCAGCCTGGGACAGGGGTTTGGCTACACCTTC
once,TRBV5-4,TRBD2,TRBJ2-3,CASSLVAGGTDTQYF,TGTGCCAGCAGCTTGGTGGCGGGGGGCACAGATACGCAGTATTTT
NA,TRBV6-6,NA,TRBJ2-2,CASWSGNTGELFF,TGTGCCAGCTGGTCGGGGAACACCGGGGAGCTGTTTTTT
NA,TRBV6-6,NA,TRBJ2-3,CASSTPATGSTDTQYF,TGTGCCAGCAGTACCCCGGCGACAGGTAGCACAGATACGCAGTATTTT